The 23 T cell receptor beta chains given below trace back to one sample, sequenced in a study of T cells after posttransplantation cyclophosphamide. Measured with immunoSEQ multiplex PCR; TCRdb has only the in-frame clones, and not every one. The sample is made up of around 34,000 clones, none counted only once. Material: PBMCs. The receptor set was obtained from a woman aged 45 to 65 in good health and a related stem cell transplant donor.

This clone was detected many times. The rearrangement joins TRBV18 to TRBJ1-1; D possibly corresponds to TRBD1 (6 bases). The V end lost 2 bases, the J end lost 4 bases, and 14 bases lay between the germline ends. The CDR3 sequence is 15 residues long. Germline assignment: CDR1 KGHSH and CDR2 LQKENI. The CDR3 nucleotides are TGTGCCAGCTCACCAGCCCAGGCAGGGGCCACTGAAGCTTTCTTT. Encoded protein: CASSPAQAGATEAFF.

This clone was detected many times. The gene calls are TRBV28 and TRBJ2-6; 8 bases fit TRBD1. Germline trimming cut 4 bases from V and 2 bases from J; bases unmatched to any gene: 10. CDR1 is MDHEN, CDR2 SYDVKM, per germline. This CDR3 spans 18 amino acids. This chain's CDR3 is CASSSTGQGRAGANVLTF. CDR3 nucleotides: TGTGCCAGCAGTTCAACCGGACAGGGAAGGGCTGGGGCCAACGTCCTGACTTTC.

This clone has a count of ten or more. The V gene is TRBV6-1, the J gene TRBJ1-4; 11 positions match TRBD1. Per germline, CDR1 MNHNS and CDR2 SASEGT. J was trimmed by 6 bases and V by 5 bases; bases with no gene match: 2. This CDR3 spans 14 amino acids. The CDR3 nucleotides are TGTGCCAGCAGTCCGGGACAGGGGGATGAAAAACTGTTTTTT. Its protein is CASSPGQGDEKLFF.

In this sample, this clone turned up many times. This chain joins TRBV27 and TRBJ1-4; 8 nucleotides align to TRBD1. The junction had 11 bases not matched to a gene; V was cut back by 4 bases and J by 4 bases. CDR1 is MNHEY and CDR2 is SMNVEV in the germline V gene (reference sequence). The CDR3 covers 17 residues. The DNA of the CDR3 is TGTGCCAGCAGTTCGACAGGGGCCCCCACATTTAATGAAAAACTGTTTTTT. It encodes CASSSTGAPTFNEKLFF.

In this sample, this clone turned up many times. The chain links TRBV4-3 to TRBJ2-3, with 11 bases aligning to TRBD1. Germline V lookup: CDR1 LGHNA, CDR2 YSLEER. The V segment lost 5 bases and the J segment 5 bases; nucleotides outside the gene matches: 9. The CDR3 has 16 amino acids. The CDR3 DNA reads as TGCGCCAGCAGCGTATTGGGACAGGGGGTTCGAGATACGCAGTATTTT. The encoded protein is CASSVLGQGVRDTQYF.

This chain connects TRBV30 to TRBJ1-2; D may be TRBD1 (6 bases). Germline values: CDR1 GTSNPN, CDR2 SVGIG (reference sequence). The CDR3 totals 12 residues. Trimming left V 0 bases short and J 4 bases short, with 6 bases between. CDR3 in DNA: TGTGCCTGGAGTGTACAGGGCTATGGCTACACCTTC. Translated: CAWSVQGYGYTF.

This clone was detected ten times or more. The chain joins TRBV5-6 to TRBJ2-7; 10 bases are shared with TRBD1. V dropped 0 bases and J dropped 5; count of bases not matched to a gene: 5. The CDR3 consists of 15 residues. Per the germline V gene, CDR1 is SGHDT and CDR2 is YYEEEE. The CDR3 is CASSLAGDRGDEQYF. CDR3 in DNA: TGTGCCAGCAGCTTGGCCGGGGACAGGGGCGACGAGCAGTACTTC.

This clone was counted at least ten times. This chain connects TRBV4-1 to TRBJ2-1; a weak D match, TRBD2 (6 bases). Germline V gene sequence: CDR1 MGHRA, CDR2 YSYEKL. The V end lost 4 bases, the J end lost 0 bases, and 16 bases lay between the germline ends. CDR3 length: 17 residues. The CDR3 DNA sequence: TGCGCCAGCAGCCCCGGGGGTCGGTTTGGCTCCTACAATGAGCAGTTCTTC. It codes for CASSPGGRFGSYNEQFF.

The chain combines TRBV30 with TRBJ2-5, with a tentative D call TRBD1 (6 bases). Trimming removed 2 bases at V and 5 bases at J, with 18 bases between. Germline V gives CDR1 GTSNPN, CDR2 SVGIG (reference sequence). This CDR3 spans 15 amino acids. CDR3 coding DNA: TGTGCCTGGAGTTCGGGCAGTGTGCAGGGGGAGACCCAGTACTTC. Its protein is CAWSSGSVQGETQYF.

This clone was picked up many times. The chain combines TRBV11-2 with TRBJ2-7; a weak D match, TRBD1 (6 bases). Trimming took off 3 bases at V and 3 bases at J, with 12 bases between the two ends. CDR1 and CDR2 from the germline V gene are SGHAT and FQNNGV. The length of the CDR3 is 14 residues. The CDR3, as DNA: TGTGCCAGCAGCTTCGGGACACGGATCTACGAGCAGTACTTC. Residues: CASSFGTRIYEQYF.

Many counts were recorded for this clone. This CDR3 reads CASDRQGSYEQYF. The CDR3 bases are TGTGCCAGCGATCGACAGGGTTCCTACGAGCAGTACTTC. The chain is built from TRBV2 and TRBJ2-7, with 7 bases fitting TRBD1. Per the germline V gene, CDR1 is SNHLY and CDR2 is FYNNEI. The V and J ends lost 8 bases and 1 base, in that order; junction bases with no gene match: 5. The CDR3 is made up of 13 amino acids. Together with reference TRBV2 and TRBJ2-7, the CDR3 gives the full variable domain: EPEVTQTPSHQVTQMGQEVILRCVPISNHLYFYWYRQILGQKVEFLVSFYNNEISEKSEIFDDQFSVERPDGSNFTLKIRSTKLEDSAMYFCASDRQGSYEQYFGPGTRLTVT.

This clone has ten or more counts. The chain uses TRBV28 and TRBJ2-1, with TRBD1 identical over 7 bases. The J segment lost 9 bases and the V segment lost 5 bases, leaving 13 bases of the junction unmatched. The germline V gene has CDR1 MDHEN and CDR2 SYDVKM. CDR3 size: 15 residues. CDR3 loop: CASSQTGVDFREQFF. The CDR3 DNA follows: TGTGCCAGCAGTCAAACAGGGGTAGACTTTCGTGAGCAGTTCTTC. Full variable domain (remainder filled in from reference TRBV28 and TRBJ2-1): DVKVTQSSRYLVKRTGEKVFLECVQDMDHENMFWYRQDPGLGLRLIYFSYDVKMKEKGDIPEGYSVSREKKERFSLILESASTNQTSMYLCASSQTGVDFREQFFGPGTRLTVL.

There are a few counts of this clone. This chain connects TRBV9 to TRBJ1-2, with a weak D call TRBD1 (5 bases). Germline V lookup: CDR1 SGDLS, CDR2 YYNGEE. The CDR3 sequence is 13 residues long. Trimming cost V 0 bases and J 8 bases, with 11 bases left between them. This CDR3 is CASSVGGRKGYTF. CDR3 DNA: TGTGCCAGCAGCGTAGGGGGCAGAAAAGGCTACACCTTC.

This clone was found many times. This chain's CDR3 is CASSHFGNTEAFF. CDR3 nucleotides: TGTGCCAGCAGCCATTTCGGGAACACTGAAGCTTTCTTT. The chain employs TRBV16 and TRBJ1-1; D unclear. From germline, CDR1 is KGHSY and CDR2 FQNENV. The CDR3 spans 13 residues. Trimming removed 3 bases from V and 1 base from J, with 6 bases in between.

A few counts support this clone. V is TRBV5-1 and J is TRBJ2-4; 12 bases match TRBD2. After removal of 5 bases from V and 8 bases from J, the junction contained 17 bases not matched to a gene. The CDR3 is made up of 18 amino acids. Germline V gene sequence: CDR1 SGHRS, CDR2 YFSETQ. This chain's CDR3 is CASSAGLAGGPNLDIQYF. The CDR3 bases are TGCGCCAGCAGTGCGGGGCTAGCGGGAGGGCCCAACCTGGACATTCAGTACTTC. Using reference TRBV5-1 and TRBJ2-4 for the parts outside the CDR3, the full variable domain is KAGVTQTPRYLIKTRGQQVTLSCSPISGHRSVSWYQQTPGQGLQFLFEYFSETQRNKGNFPGRFSGRQFSNSRSEMNVSTLELGDSALYLCASSAGLAGGPNLDIQYFGAGTRLSVL.

Many counts were recorded for this clone. The V and J genes are TRBV4-2 and TRBJ2-2; 10 bases fit TRBD2. Germline CDR1 LGHNA, CDR2 YNFKEQ. The CDR3 is 15 residues long. With 7 bases clipped from V and 4 bases from J, the junction kept 6 bases outside the gene matches. Here the CDR3 DNA reads TGTGCCAGCACTAGCGGGAGTTGGGGCACCGGGGAGCTGTTTTTT. As protein: CASTSGSWGTGELFF.

This clone was counted at least ten times. The rearrangement uses TRBV5-5 and TRBJ2-3; TRBD2 agrees at 13 bases. V was clipped by 2 bases and J by 2 bases; unmatched bases: 8. CDR1 is SGHKS and CDR2 is YYEKEE in the germline V gene (reference sequence). The CDR3 has 18 residues. The CDR3 coding sequence is TGTGCCAGCAGCTTTGCACTAGCGGGAGGGCCCGACACAGATACGCAGTATTTT. Its translation: CASSFALAGGPDTDTQYF. Full variable domain (remainder filled in from reference TRBV5-5 and TRBJ2-3): DAGVTQSPTHLIKTRGQQVTLRCSPISGHKSVSWYQQVLGQGPQFIFQYYEKEERGRGNFPDRFSARQFPNYSSELNVNALLLGDSALYLCASSFALAGGPDTDTQYFGPGTRLTVL.

This clone was detected ten times or more. The gene calls are TRBV11-1 and TRBJ2-1; TRBD2 aligns across 8 bases. Trimming cost V 5 bases and J 1 base; bases outside gene matches: 13. CDR1 is SGHAT, CDR2 FQDESV, per germline (reference sequence). The CDR3 contains 18 residues. CDR3 region: CASSPQYGLARSYNEQFF. The CDR3 region has the DNA TGTGCCAGCAGCCCTCAATACGGACTAGCTCGGTCCTACAATGAGCAGTTCTTC. Using reference TRBV11-1 and TRBJ2-1 for the parts outside the CDR3, the full variable domain is EAEVAQSPRYKITEKSQAVAFWCDPISGHATLYWYRQILGQGPELLVQFQDESVVDDSQLPKDRFSAERLKGVDSTLKIQPAELGDSAMYLCASSPQYGLARSYNEQFFGPGTRLTVL.

This clone was counted at least ten times. The rearrangement links TRBV14 to TRBJ2-1; the match to TRBD2 covers 9 bases. The ends lost 5 bases at V and 7 bases at J; junction bases unmatched: 9. The CDR3 covers 15 residues. Looked up from germline, CDR1 is SGHDN and CDR2 is FVKESK. CDR3 in amino acids: CASSWLAGGPNEQFF. The CDR3 DNA reads as TGTGCCAGCAGCTGGTTGGCGGGAGGGCCAAATGAGCAGTTCTTC.

This clone occurred many times. The chain employs TRBV5-1 and TRBJ2-1; 7 positions match TRBD1. This CDR3 comprises 12 residues. V shed 3 bases, J shed 12 bases, and the junction held 6 bases outside the gene matches. Looked up from germline, CDR1 is SGHRS and CDR2 is YFSETQ. As DNA, the CDR3 is TGCGCCAGCAGCTCGCCGACAGGGAGGCAGTTCTTC. It encodes CASSSPTGRQFF. The full variable domain, in which reference TRBV5-1 and TRBJ2-1 provide the parts outside the CDR3, is KAGVTQTPRYLIKTRGQQVTLSCSPISGHRSVSWYQQTPGQGLQFLFEYFSETQRNKGNFPGRFSGRQFSNSRSEMNVSTLELGDSALYLCASSSPTGRQFFGPGTRLTVL.

This clone has ten or more counts. The chain combines TRBV10-1 with TRBJ2-5; D might be TRBD2 (5 bases). This CDR3 spans 13 amino acids. Germline V CDR1 and CDR2: WNHNN, SYGVQD (reference sequence). CDR3 sequence (DNA): TGCGCATCAAGCCCTAACCCGGGGGAGACCCAGTACTTC. This sequence encodes CASSPNPGETQYF.

This clone occurred many times. The chain joins TRBV27 to TRBJ2-1; 9 nucleotides line up with TRBD2. This CDR3 contains 14 residues. V trimming: 5 bases; J trimming: 9 bases; junction bases outside the gene matches: 8. The germline gives CDR1 MNHEY, CDR2 SMNVEV (reference sequence). The chain's CDR3 is CASSPTSAGGEQFF. The CDR3 region has the DNA TGTGCCAGCAGTCCGACCTCAGCGGGAGGTGAGCAGTTCTTC.

This clone was picked up many times. This sequence joins TRBV5-1 and TRBJ1-1, with a tentative D call TRBD1 (5 bases). Germline V CDR1 and CDR2: SGHRS, YFSETQ. This CDR3 comprises 13 residues. Trimming shortened V by 0 bases and J by 3 bases, and 6 bases separated the two germline ends. The CDR3 protein is CASSLGGDTEAFF. The CDR3 DNA sequence: TGCGCCAGCAGCTTGGGAGGGGACACTGAAGCTTTCTTT.